The 18 T cell receptor beta chains listed next were all sequenced from one sample in a study of cytomegalovirus exposure and HLA in healthy donors. The PCR ran on 60 Vbeta and 13 Jbeta primers. Assay used: immunoSEQ multiplex PCR; TCRdb lists only in-frame clones, some missing. The table records roughly 140,000 clones, roughly 68% of them present only once. The specimen was PBMCs. The source of these receptors is a man in his sixties in good health and CMV-seronegative.

The chain uses TRBV5-1 and TRBJ1-3, with 8 nucleotides matching TRBD1. This CDR3 is built from 16 residues. Germline V gives CDR1 SGHRS, CDR2 YFSETQ. Unmatched junction bases numbered 6, after V lost 4 bases and J lost 0 bases. In DNA form, the CDR3 reads TGCGCCAGCAGCATTACAGGGGGAAGCTCTGGAAACACCATATATTTT. Its translation: CASSITGGSSGNTIYF.

This rearrangement joins TRBV2 to TRBJ2-5, with 7 bases aligning to TRBD1. The CDR3 runs to 15 residues. V lost 1 base to trimming and J lost 2 bases; unmatched junction nucleotides: 4. Per the germline V gene, CDR1 is SNHLY and CDR2 is FYNNEI. The CDR3: CASSEEPGQQETQYF. CDR3 nucleotide sequence: TGTGCCAGCAGTGAAGAACCGGGACAGCAAGAGACCCAGTACTTC.

J is TRBJ2-2 and V is TRBV6-5, with TRBD1 as a possible D gene (5 bases). Germline loops: CDR1 MNHEY, CDR2 SVGAGI. Trimming shortened V by 3 bases and J by 7 bases, and 18 bases separated the two germline ends. This CDR3 region has 16 residues. The CDR3 here is CASSYTGVELNGELFF. The CDR3 DNA is TGTGCCAGCAGTTATACAGGTGTTGAACTGAACGGGGAGCTGTTTTTT.

This chain links TRBV18 with TRBJ1-6; D is possibly TRBD1 (6 bases). V was trimmed by 3 bases and J by 5 bases, leaving 20 bases between them. Germline lookup yields CDR1 KGHSH and CDR2 LQKENI. This CDR3 has 18 amino acids. CDR3 in DNA: TGTGCCAGCTCACCTTCGCTGGTGGACAGTTCCCATAATTCACCCCTCCACTTT. This codes for CASSPSLVDSSHNSPLHF.

This sequence joins TRBV5-6 and TRBJ2-7; maybe TRBD2 (6 bases). The germline CDR1 and CDR2 sequences are SGHDT and YYEEEE. This CDR3 has 14 residues. Trimming stripped 0 bases from V and 0 bases from J, with 7 bases between. The CDR3 region has the DNA TGTGCCAGCAGCTTGGACGGGGGCTCCTACGAGCAGTACTTC. It specifies CASSLDGGSYEQYF.

The rearrangement links TRBV29-1 to TRBJ2-1, with D perhaps matching TRBD2 (7 bases). The CDR3 sequence is 15 residues long. The germline CDR1 and CDR2 sequences are SQVTM and ANQGSEA. Trimming cost V 4 bases and J 4 bases, with 17 bases left between them. CDR3 in amino acids: CSVVPGRGGYNEQFF. CDR3 nucleotides: TGCAGCGTTGTACCGGGAAGGGGGGGTTACAATGAGCAGTTCTTC.

This chain uses TRBV9 with TRBJ1-1; no firm D call. V was trimmed by 4 bases and J by 1 base, leaving 11 bases between them. The CDR3 loop spans 14 amino acids. Germline V CDR1 and CDR2: SGDLS, YYNGEE. The chain's CDR3 is CASSYQNQNTEAFF. The CDR3 DNA follows: TGTGCCAGCAGCTACCAGAACCAGAACACTGAAGCTTTCTTT.

The rearrangement links TRBV6-1 to TRBJ2-5; possibly TRBD2 for D (6 bases). Trimming took 3 bases from V and 4 from J, leaving 21 bases between them. The germline gives CDR1 MNHNS, CDR2 SASEGT. This CDR3 has 17 residues. CDR3 nucleotides: TGTGCCAGCAGTGACGCGGGGAGCTGGGGTCAAAGAGAGACCCAGTACTTC. It translates to CASSDAGSWGQRETQYF.

The chain links TRBV5-6 to TRBJ1-5, with D tentatively TRBD1 (5 bases). Germline-derived CDR1 and CDR2 are SGHDT and YYEEEE. The CDR3 length is 15 residues. V was pared by 1 base and J by 3 bases, with 11 bases between. The CDR3 sequence is CASSLRGVDNQPQHF. For the CDR3, the DNA is TGTGCCAGCAGCTTGAGGGGTGTAGACAATCAGCCCCAGCATTTT.

This clone has just one count. The J gene is TRBJ2-7, the V gene TRBV28; 7 nucleotides match TRBD2. The CDR3 has 14 amino acids. Trimming at V came to 7 bases and at J to 3 bases, leaving 9 bases not matched to a gene. Germline CDR1 and CDR2: MDHEN and SYDVKM. The CDR3 coding sequence is TGTGCCAGCACCCGTGGCGGGAGTGTCTACGAGCAGTACTTC. This translates into CASTRGGSVYEQYF.

The chain has TRBV5-4 and TRBJ2-2; weak D call: TRBD2 (5 bases). The CDR3 is made up of 16 amino acids. From germline, CDR1 is SGHNT and CDR2 YYREEE (reference sequence). With 4 bases removed from V and 4 bases from J, the gap between germline ends came to 17 bases. The CDR3 nucleotides are TGTGCCAGCAGCCCCGCAGCTAGCAGATCCACCGGGGAGCTGTTTTTT. Translation gives CASSPAASRSTGELFF.

The chain couples TRBV19 to TRBJ2-5; 9 bases are shared with TRBD1. CDR1 is LNHDA and CDR2 is SQIVND in the germline V gene (reference sequence). The CDR3 totals 16 residues. The junction had 15 bases not matched to a gene; V was cut back by 8 bases and J by 5 bases. This CDR3 is CASLAGQVGTGETQYF. In DNA form, the CDR3 reads TGTGCCAGTCTCGCGGGGCAGGTGGGGACAGGGGAGACCCAGTACTTC. The full variable domain, completed using reference TRBV19 and TRBJ2-5, is DGGITQSPKYLFRKEGQNVTLSCEQNLNHDAMYWYRQDPGQGLRLIYYSQIVNDFQKGDIAEGYSVSREKKESFPLTVTSAQKNPTAFYLCASLAGQVGTGETQYFGPGTRLLVL.

This rearrangement joins TRBV11-2 to TRBJ1-2; 9 bases match TRBD1. The J segment lost 8 bases and the V segment lost 5 bases, leaving 9 bases of the junction unmatched. CDR1 SGHAT and CDR2 FQNNGV come from the germline V gene. The CDR3 contains 14 residues. The CDR3: CASSHHTGGEGYTF. The CDR3 DNA follows: TGTGCCAGCAGCCACCATACAGGGGGCGAGGGCTACACCTTC. Variable domain in full (rest from reference TRBV11-2 and TRBJ1-2): EAGVAQSPRYKIIEKRQSVAFWCNPISGHATLYWYQQILGQGPKLLIQFQNNGVVDDSQLPKDRFSAERLKGVDSTLKIQPAKLEDSAVYLCASSHHTGGEGYTFGSGTRLTVV.

The table lists this clone with a few counts. The chain couples TRBV7-6 to TRBJ2-7; 14 bases align to TRBD2. Germline assignment: CDR1 SGHVS and CDR2 FNYEAQ. This CDR3 is built from 18 residues. V was clipped by 5 bases and J by 5 bases; unmatched bases: 14. CDR3 DNA sequence: TGTGCCAGCAGCCCCTTTCTGACTAGCGGGAGGGATTCCCACGAGCAGTACTTC. This codes for CASSPFLTSGRDSHEQYF.

This chain joins TRBV27 and TRBJ2-1; 10 nucleotides agree with TRBD1. The J segment lost 8 bases and the V segment lost 3 bases, leaving 10 bases of the junction unmatched. The CDR3 spans 16 residues. Per germline, CDR1 MNHEY and CDR2 SMNVEV (reference sequence). The CDR3 protein is CASSFGRQGASDEQFF. The CDR3 bases are TGTGCCAGCAGTTTTGGGAGACAGGGGGCGAGCGATGAGCAGTTCTTC.

The chain couples TRBV5-1 to TRBJ2-7; 7 positions agree with TRBD2. Trimming took 4 bases from V and 2 from J; bases not matched to a gene: 12. The CDR3 sequence is 16 residues long. Germline V lookup: CDR1 SGHRS, CDR2 YFSETQ. The CDR3 bases are TGCGCCAGCAGCGAAACTCCTAGCGGAACTACCTACGAGCAGTACTTC. It yields the protein CASSETPSGTTYEQYF.

Only a few counts were recorded for this clone. V is TRBV29-1 and J is TRBJ1-2, with a weak D call TRBD1 (6 bases). V was cut by 2 bases and J by 7 bases, with 14 bases left in between. The CDR3 contains 13 residues. The germline V gene has CDR1 SQVTM and CDR2 ANQGSEA. CDR3 region: CSVEPGSRGGYTF. The CDR3 DNA reads as TGCAGCGTTGAACCTGGCTCCAGGGGTGGCTACACCTTC.

The chain joins TRBV6-5 to TRBJ2-5; 9 bases align to TRBD1. The J call could be wrong; TRBJ2-7 is a better fit for the DNA end. Germline assignment: CDR1 MNHEY and CDR2 SVGAGI. CDR3 length: 13 residues. The CDR3 bases are TGTGCCAGCAGAGGGACAGGGCGCTACGAGCAGTACTTC. Amino acids: CASRGTGRYEQYF.